Listed below are T cell receptor beta chains from one sample, sequenced in a study of immune evolution from preneoplasia to lung adenocarcinoma. Profiled with immunoSEQ multiplex PCR; TCRdb holds only in-frame clones, not every one. The data hold over 4,500 clones, with 88% observed a single time. Sequencing was done on a sample of FFPE atypical adenomatous hyperplasia tissue from the lung. Every receptor here comes from an older person with lung adenocarcinoma. CDR3s include the opening cysteine and the closing phenylalanine or tryptophan. Fields, in order: D gene, V gene, clone size, J gene, CDR3 DNA, CDR3 protein. The D gene is left open where the match is weak. Expanded clones get a size class; other rows say once, few or many, or leave the size out.

TRBD2	TRBV11-2	once	TRBJ2-7	TGTGCCAGCAGCTCCACGGGGGGAAGGGCCACCTACGAGCAGTACTTC	CASSSTGGRATYEQYF
NA	TRBV4-2	NA	TRBJ2-3	TGTGCCAGCAGCCAAGAAGGTCGAGACGATACGCAGTATTTT	CASSQEGRDDTQYF
TRBD1	TRBV2	NA	TRBJ1-3	TGTGCCAGCAGTGTGACAGGGACATCTGGAAACACCATATATTTT	CASSVTGTSGNTIYF
NA	TRBV11-2	NA	TRBJ1-2	TGTGCCAGCAGCTTACGAGGTGGGCCTTCTAACTATGGCTACACCTTC	CASSLRGGPSNYGYTF
NA	TRBV9	NA	TRBJ1-3	TGTGCCAGCGCGGGAGCAGTTGAGTCCTCTGGAAACACCATATATTTT	CASAGAVESSGNTIYF
NA	TRBV18	NA	TRBJ2-7	TGTGCCAGCTCAGTAAGGGAATCCTACGAGCAGTACTTC	CASSVRESYEQYF
NA	TRBV6-6	NA	TRBJ2-7	TGTGCCAGCAGTCTGACCTACGAGCAGTACTTC	CASSLTYEQYF
NA	TRBV28	NA	TRBJ1-5	TGTGCCAGCAGTTCCCCTCCGAGGGTGAGCAATCAGCCCCAGCATTTT	CASSSPPRVSNQPQHF
NA	TRBV6-6	NA	TRBJ2-7	TGTGCCAGCAGTCAAACCTACGAGCTGTACTTC	CASSQTYELYF
TRBD2	TRBV7-9	NA	TRBJ2-2	TGTGCCAGCAGTCCGCTTCTAGCGGACACCGGGGAGCTGTTTTTT	CASSPLLADTGELFF
TRBD2	TRBV12-5	NA	TRBJ2-7	TGTGCTAGTGGTTTTTGGGGGGTTCCGGGACTAGTGCCCGAGCAGTACTTC	CASGFWGVPGLVPEQYF
NA	TRBV5-1	NA	TRBJ1-1	TGCGCCAGCAGCCAGAACGAGGAAGGGGAAGCTTTCTTT	CASSQNEEGEAFF
NA	TRBV18	once	TRBJ1-1	TGTGCCAGCTCACCATTGGAGGACACTGAAGCTTTCTTT	CASSPLEDTEAFF
NA	TRBV28	NA	TRBJ1-2	TGTGCCAGCACTCACAGATATGGCTACACCTTC	CASTHRYGYTF
NA	TRBV15	NA	TRBJ1-4	TGTGCCACCAGCAGAGATAAGGGACATAATGAAAAACTGTTTTTT	CATSRDKGHNEKLFF
NA	TRBV5-6	NA	TRBJ2-3	TGTGCCAGCAGCTTGAGGGGGGCGGGTGGGGGCACAGATACGCAGTATTTT	CASSLRGAGGGTDTQYF
NA	TRBV6-1	NA	TRBJ2-7	TGTGCCAGCAGCTGGGAACAGATAGGCGGCTACGAGCAGTACTTC	CASSWEQIGGYEQYF
NA	TRBV6-1	NA	TRBJ2-7	TGTGCCAGCAGTGAAGGGACAGTCCCCGAGCAGTACTTC	CASSEGTVPEQYF
NA	TRBV6-1	NA	TRBJ1-1	TGTGCCAGCAGTGAAGTAGGCAGGGGAACTAAAGCTTTCTTT	CASSEVGRGTKAFF
NA	TRBV30	NA	TRBJ1-4	TGTGCCTGGACGAGAGGGAAGGTTGGGGAAAAACTGTTTTTT	CAWTRGKVGEKLFF
NA	TRBV5-5	NA	TRBJ2-3	TGTGCCAGCAGCTCCCCGGGGACAGATACGCAGTATTTT	CASSSPGTDTQYF
NA	TRBV2	NA	TRBJ2-5	TGTGCCAGCAAGGGGGTAGCGGTCCAAGAGACCCAGTACTTC	CASKGVAVQETQYF
NA	TRBV28	NA	TRBJ1-2	TGTGCCAGCAGTTTACCCGGGGTTAACTATGGCTACACCTTC	CASSLPGVNYGYTF
NA	TRBV7-2	NA	TRBJ1-1	TGTGCCAGCAGACCAACGGCTACAGCTGAAGCTTTCTTT	CASRPTATAEAFF
NA	TRBV5-8	NA	TRBJ1-1	TGTGCCAGCAGCTTGGATTCGCCGGGCGGGACGGGGAACACTGAAGCTTTCTTT	CASSLDSPGGTGNTEAFF
NA	TRBV28	NA	TRBJ2-7	TGTGCCAGCAGACCAATCCTACAGGGTAGCTCCTACGAGCAGTACTTC	CASRPILQGSSYEQYF
TRBD1	TRBV27	NA	TRBJ1-5	TGTGCCAGCAGTCACAGGGGGGAGGGCAATCAGCCCCAGCATTTT	CASSHRGEGNQPQHF
TRBD1	TRBV10-3	NA	TRBJ1-1	TGTGCCATCAGTGAGCCGGACAGGGGCACTGAAGCTTTCTTT	CAISEPDRGTEAFF
TRBD2	TRBV27	NA	TRBJ2-3	TGTGCCAGCAGTTTTTTTGCGGGAGACACAGATACGCAGTATTTT	CASSFFAGDTDTQYF
TRBD1	TRBV28	NA	TRBJ1-1	TGTGCCAGCAGTTTGAACCAGGGGGGCACTGAAGCTTTCTTT	CASSLNQGGTEAFF
NA	TRBV9	NA	TRBJ2-7	TGTGCCAGCAGCCGGACGGTGAACTACGAGCAGTACTTC	CASSRTVNYEQYF
NA	TRBV28	NA	TRBJ1-5	TGTGCCAGCGATGGGGTGAATCAGCCCCAGCATTTT	CASDGVNQPQHF
NA	TRBV7-9	NA	TRBJ1-1	TGTGCCAGCAGCTCTACGACACTGAACACTGAAGCTTTCTTT	CASSSTTLNTEAFF
TRBD2	TRBV4-1	NA	TRBJ2-3	TGCGCCAGCAGCCAAGAGGGGACTAGCGGGAGCATCGATACGCAGTATTTT	CASSQEGTSGSIDTQYF
NA	TRBV14	NA	TRBJ2-1	TGTGCCAGCAGCCAAGATCGAAGGTCCTACAATGAGCAGTTCTTC	CASSQDRRSYNEQFF
TRBD1	TRBV6-5	few	TRBJ2-5	TGTGCCAGCAGTGGACAGGGACGGAAAGAGACCCAGTACTTC	CASSGQGRKETQYF
NA	TRBV7-3	NA	TRBJ1-2	TGTGCCAGCAGCATCGGGCCCGGGGGGAACTATGGCTACACCTTC	CASSIGPGGNYGYTF
NA	TRBV29-1	NA	TRBJ1-1	TGCAGCGTGACAGAGACCCCGAACACTGAAGCTTTCTTT	CSVTETPNTEAFF
NA	TRBV19	once	TRBJ1-4	TGTGCCAGTAGCCTTCTCGGGGCAGCTAATGAAAAACTGTTTTTT	CASSLLGAANEKLFF
TRBD2	TRBV19	NA	TRBJ2-7	TGTGCCAGTAGCGGGACTAGCGGATTCTACGAGCAGTACTTC	CASSGTSGFYEQYF
NA	TRBV30	NA	TRBJ2-3	TGTGCCTGGAGTGTACGGCGGGGGCCTGGGGATACGCAGTATTTT	CAWSVRRGPGDTQYF
NA	TRBV18	NA	TRBJ2-7	TGTGCCAGCTCATCGAAGACAGGCGTCTACGAGCAGTACTTC	CASSSKTGVYEQYF
NA	TRBV27	once	TRBJ2-3	TGTGCCAGCAGTTTCGCTGGGACCAACACAGATACGCAGTATTTT	CASSFAGTNTDTQYF
NA	TRBV15	NA	TRBJ1-5	TGTGCCACCAGCAGTGGGGGCCAGCCCCAGCATTTT	CATSSGGQPQHF